This T cell receptor beta chain appears in the sequencing data of a study of cytomegalovirus exposure and HLA in healthy donors. Study details: The 666 first-cohort repertoires shared a platform with the 120 or so validation repertoires, as reported in a later analysis. Study-level points and caveats: In vitro assays verified that three CMV-associated chains recognized CMV antigens specifically. TCR beta chains numbering 164 were designated cytomegalovirus-associated.

TCRdb's copy holds only in-frame clones and misses some; the assay was immunoSEQ multiplex PCR. The table shows about 330,000 clones, with about 90% occurring only once. Donors were drawn from the 120-subject validation cohort, separate from the approximately 670-subject first cohort. CDR1 and CDR2 from the germline V gene are SEHNR and FQNEAQ (reference sequence). The V end lost 3 bases, the J end lost 5 bases, and 8 bases lay between the germline ends. The CDR3 has 13 residues. On this clone: Its target is not known.

The TCR comes from a woman in her thirties in good health and CMV-seropositive. This sequence joins TRBV7-9 and TRBJ2-1, with D unresolved. Source material: PBMCs. CDR3 protein: CASSFGNNNEQFF. In DNA, the CDR3 is TGTGCCAGCAGCTTCGGTAACAACAATGAGCAGTTCTTC.